Listed below are T cell receptor beta chains from one sample, sequenced in a study of response to subunit inactivated influenza vaccine. MiXCR, run by TCRdb on the RT-PCR reads, gives a single entry per CDR3 protein. The table lists 150,000 to 200,000 distinct CDR3 sequences, about an eighth of them singletons. Another study also made use of these data, one on T cells expressing NK-cell markers.

This specimen was CD8+ T cells sorted from PBMCs, taken roughly 13 days after vaccination. The origin of the receptors is a man between 45 and 60 years old who received an inactivated influenza vaccine. The CDR3 runs from the conserved cysteine through the conserved F or W. The D gene is left open where the match is weak. Size is stated for part of the rows, as once, few or many counts, or as a class when the clone is expanded.

TRBV29-1	few	TRBJ2-1	TRBD2	TGCAGCGTTGATACTAGCGGGGAGGGGTCCTACAATGAGCAGTTCTTC	CSVDTSGEGSYNEQFF
TRBV20-1	.	TRBJ2-1	.	TGCAGTGCTAGAGATATGGAGGGGAACAATGAGCAGTTCTTC	CSARDMEGNNEQFF
TRBV5-1	few	TRBJ1-3	.	TGCGCCAGCAGCTTGCAGGGTTACTCTGGAAACACCATATATTTT	CASSLQGYSGNTIYF
TRBV6-1	.	TRBJ2-3	TRBD2	TGTGCCAGCTGGACTAGCGGGAGGGCTTGGGAAAGCACAGATACGCAGTATTTT	CASWTSGRAWESTDTQYF
TRBV5-6	few	TRBJ2-5	TRBD2	TGTGCCAGCAGCTTGGAGCTAGCGGGGGCACGGTACCAAGAGACCCAGTACTTC	CASSLELAGARYQETQYF
TRBV6-5	.	TRBJ1-1	.	TGTGCCAGCAGTTACGGGGGGATCGGCACTGAAGCTTTCTTT	CASSYGGIGTEAFF
TRBV4-3	.	TRBJ2-7	TRBD2	TGCGCCAGCAGCCAAGAAGGCGCTAGCGGGGGACCCACCTTCTCCTACGAGCAGTACTTC	CASSQEGASGGPTFSYEQYF
TRBV10-2	.	TRBJ1-1	.	TGCGCCAGCAACTCGGGGCGGGGGAACACTGAAGCTTTCTTT	CASNSGRGNTEAFF
TRBV7-2	few	TRBJ2-3	.	TGTGCCAGCAGCTTAGTGGGGTCCGAGGATACGCAGTATTTT	CASSLVGSEDTQYF
TRBV13	few	TRBJ2-7	TRBD1	TGTGCCAGCAGCTTAGTACCGGGACAGGGGCAAGCTGAGCAGTACTTC	CASSLVPGQGQAEQYF
TRBV10-3	.	TRBJ2-1	TRBD2	TGTGCCATCGCGGGACTAGCGGGAGAGGGTGAGCAGTTCTTC	CAIAGLAGEGEQFF
TRBV4-3	few	TRBJ2-5	TRBD1	TGCGCCAGCAGCCAAAACAGGGGCTTTCAAGAGACCCAGTACTTC	CASSQNRGFQETQYF
TRBV24-1	.	TRBJ2-7	TRBD1	TGTGCCACCAGCCGGGACAGCTCCTACGAGCAGTACTTC	CATSRDSSYEQYF
TRBV4-3	.	TRBJ1-5	TRBD1	TGCGCCAGCAGCCAAGACAGGGGGCGAGGTCAGCCCCAGCATTTT	CASSQDRGRGQPQHF
TRBV9	.	TRBJ2-7	TRBD2	TGTGCCAGCAGCGTCGGGACTAGCGGGAGCTACGAGCAGTACTTC	CASSVGTSGSYEQYF
TRBV4-3	few	TRBJ2-7	.	TGCGCCAGCAGCCAGACACAGGGAGGGAGCTACGAGCAGTACTTC	CASSQTQGGSYEQYF
TRBV20-1	.	TRBJ1-1	.	TGCAGTGCTAGTCTCAGACTGAACACTGAAGCTTTCTTT	CSASLRLNTEAFF